Below, 9 T cell receptor beta chains from the same sample are listed, as sequenced in a study of blood T cell repertoires in COVID-19. Libraries were prepared by immunoSEQ multiplex PCR; TCRdb keeps only in-frame clonotypes and omits some of them. The sample includes more than 300,000 clones, more than 70% of them seen just once. The sample taken for sequencing was peripheral blood. These receptors came from a man between 18 and 29 years old who had recovered from COVID-19.

The chain uses TRBV9 and TRBJ1-3; TRBD1 agrees at 7 bases. The CDR3 is 16 amino acids. V dropped 0 bases and J dropped 3; count of bases not matched to a gene: 6. Germline values: CDR1 SGDLS, CDR2 YYNGEE. This CDR3 is CASSVGDRSGGNTIYF. The CDR3 coding sequence is TGTGCCAGCAGCGTAGGGGACAGATCCGGTGGAAACACCATATATTTT.

This clone was picked up one time. Other DNA variants within this sample encode the same CDR3. The chain recombines TRBV4-1 with TRBJ1-4, with D possibly being TRBD1 (5 bases). V was cut by 4 bases and J by 7 bases, with 7 bases left in between. The V gene's germline CDR1 is MGHRA and CDR2 YSYEKL. CDR3 length: 12 amino acids. The CDR3 is CASSRGGEKLFF. The CDR3 DNA is TGCGCCAGCAGCCGGGGGGGTGAAAAACTGTTTTTT.

The gene calls are TRBV10-1 and TRBJ1-1; D gene ambiguous. CDR3 length equals 13 residues. Germline V gene data show CDR1 as WNHNN and CDR2 as SYGVQD (reference sequence). Trimming cost V 5 bases and J 0 bases, with 7 bases left between them. The CDR3 coding sequence is TGCGCCAGCAGTCCACAGTTGAACACTGAAGCTTTCTTT. It yields the protein CASSPQLNTEAFF.

The chain is built from TRBV6-5 and TRBJ2-6; D perhaps matches TRBD1 (6 bases). Germline V gives CDR1 MNHEY, CDR2 SVGAGI. The CDR3 extends over 15 amino acids. The ends were cut back, 4 bases at V and 4 bases at J, with 11 bases in the middle. In DNA form, the CDR3 reads TGTGCCAGCAGTTCCGGGACATCCGGGGCCAACGTCCTGACTTTC. Protein product: CASSSGTSGANVLTF.

The chain joins TRBV18 to TRBJ2-1; 8 nucleotides agree with TRBD1. CDR1 is KGHSH and CDR2 is LQKENI in the germline V gene. J gave up 0 bases and V 2 bases, and 6 bases lay outside the gene matches. The CDR3 is made up of 17 amino acids. The CDR3 is CASSPGTGHSSYNEQFF. The CDR3 region has the DNA TGTGCCAGCTCACCAGGGACAGGCCATAGCTCCTACAATGAGCAGTTCTTC. Drawing the rest from reference TRBV18 and TRBJ2-1, the complete variable domain is NAGVMQNPRHLVRRRGQEARLRCSPMKGHSHVYWYRQLPEEGLKFMVYLQKENIIDESGMPKERFSAEFPKEGPSILRIQQVVRGDSAAYFCASSPGTGHSSYNEQFFGPGTRLTVL.

J is TRBJ1-4 and V is TRBV15, with TRBD1 identical over 9 bases. The germline V gene has CDR1 LNHNV and CDR2 YYDKDF (reference sequence). V was pared by 3 bases and J by 8 bases, with 4 bases of the junction left unmatched. The CDR3 sequence is 14 residues long. The CDR3 DNA reads TGTGCCACCAGCAGTAGACAGGGGGACGAAAAACTGTTTTTT. It translates to CATSSRQGDEKLFF.

On this clone itself: This sample also contains other DNA sequences that code for the same CDR3. The rearrangement links TRBV2 to TRBJ2-7; D remains ambiguous. There are 12 residues in the CDR3. Trimming shortened V by 6 bases and J by 1 base, and 7 bases separated the two germline ends. Germline CDR1 SNHLY, CDR2 FYNNEI. In DNA form, the CDR3 reads TGTGCCAGCAGGGCAGATTCCTACGAGCAGTACTTC. This encodes CASRADSYEQYF. Variable domain in full (rest from reference TRBV2 and TRBJ2-7): EPEVTQTPSHQVTQMGQEVILRCVPISNHLYFYWYRQILGQKVEFLVSFYNNEISEKSEIFDDQFSVERPDGSNFTLKIRSTKLEDSAMYFCASRADSYEQYFGPGTRLTVT.

This chain uses TRBV12-5 with TRBJ1-1; the D is unclear. The CDR3 is made up of 13 amino acids. V gave up 2 bases and J gave up 0 bases, with 4 bases separating them. Germline V CDR1 and CDR2: LGHNT, FRNRAP. The CDR3 is CASGLPMNTEAFF. CDR3 DNA sequence: TGTGCTAGTGGTTTGCCAATGAACACTGAAGCTTTCTTT.

In its sample, this clone was seen a few times. CDR3 loop: CASSIGTVSYEQYF. Written as DNA, the CDR3 is TGTGCCAGCAGCATCGGGACAGTCTCCTACGAGCAGTACTTC. V and J are TRBV7-9 and TRBJ2-7, with 7 positions matching TRBD1. The germline gives CDR1 SEHNR, CDR2 FQNEAQ (reference sequence). Trimming at V came to 5 bases and at J to 0 bases, leaving 4 bases not matched to a gene. The CDR3 is made up of 14 amino acids.